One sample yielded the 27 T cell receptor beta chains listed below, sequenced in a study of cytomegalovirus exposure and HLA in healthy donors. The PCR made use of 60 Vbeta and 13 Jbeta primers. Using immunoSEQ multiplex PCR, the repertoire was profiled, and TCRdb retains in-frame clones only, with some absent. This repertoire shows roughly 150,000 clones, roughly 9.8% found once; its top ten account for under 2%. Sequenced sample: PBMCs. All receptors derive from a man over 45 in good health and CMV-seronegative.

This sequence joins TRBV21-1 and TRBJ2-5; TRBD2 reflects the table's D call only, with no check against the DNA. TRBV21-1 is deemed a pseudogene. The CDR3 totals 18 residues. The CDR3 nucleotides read TGTGCCAGCACCGATAGTGAGCCCACGAAGAGTGGTCAAGAGACCCAGTACTTC. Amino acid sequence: CASTDSEPTKSGQETQYF.

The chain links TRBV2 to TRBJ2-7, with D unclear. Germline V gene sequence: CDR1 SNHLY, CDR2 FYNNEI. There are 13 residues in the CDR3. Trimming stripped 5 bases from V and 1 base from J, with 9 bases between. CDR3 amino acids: CASSQLVSYEQYF. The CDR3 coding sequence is TGTGCCAGCAGTCAACTTGTGTCCTACGAGCAGTACTTC.

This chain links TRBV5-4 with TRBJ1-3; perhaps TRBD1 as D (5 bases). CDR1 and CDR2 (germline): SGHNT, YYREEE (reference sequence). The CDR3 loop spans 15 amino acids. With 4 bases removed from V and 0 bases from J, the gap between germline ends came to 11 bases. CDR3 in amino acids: CASSRDSFSGNTIYF. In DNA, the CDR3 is TGTGCCAGCAGCCGGGACTCCTTCTCTGGAAACACCATATATTTT.

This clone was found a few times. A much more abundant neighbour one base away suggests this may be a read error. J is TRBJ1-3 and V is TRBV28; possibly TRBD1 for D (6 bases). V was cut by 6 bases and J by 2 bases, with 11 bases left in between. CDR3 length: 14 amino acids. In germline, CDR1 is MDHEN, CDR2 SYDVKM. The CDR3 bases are TGTGCCAGCAGCCCAACAGGGACTGGAAACACCATATATTTT. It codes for CASSPTGTGNTIYF.

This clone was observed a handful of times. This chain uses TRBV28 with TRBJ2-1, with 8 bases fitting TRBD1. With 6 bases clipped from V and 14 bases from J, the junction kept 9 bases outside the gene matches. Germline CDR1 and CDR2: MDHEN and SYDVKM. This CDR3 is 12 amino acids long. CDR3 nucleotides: TGTGCCAGCAGACTCGCGGGACAGGAGAAGTTCTTC. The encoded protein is CASRLAGQEKFF. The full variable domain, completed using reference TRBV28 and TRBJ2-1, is DVKVTQSSRYLVKRTGEKVFLECVQDMDHENMFWYRQDPGLGLRLIYFSYDVKMKEKGDIPEGYSVSREKKERFSLILESASTNQTSMYLCASRLAGQEKFFGPGTRLTVL.

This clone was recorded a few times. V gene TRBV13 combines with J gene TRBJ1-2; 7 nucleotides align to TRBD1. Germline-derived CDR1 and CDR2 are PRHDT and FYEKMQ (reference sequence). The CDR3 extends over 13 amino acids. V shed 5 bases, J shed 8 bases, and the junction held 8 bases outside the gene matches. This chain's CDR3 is CASSTDRDIGYTF. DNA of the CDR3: TGTGCCAGCAGCACTGACAGGGACATCGGCTACACCTTC.

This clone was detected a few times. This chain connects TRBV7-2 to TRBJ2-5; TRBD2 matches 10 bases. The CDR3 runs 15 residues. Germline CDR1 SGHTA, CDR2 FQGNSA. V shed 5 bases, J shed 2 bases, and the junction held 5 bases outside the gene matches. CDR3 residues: CASSRRTSGQETQYF. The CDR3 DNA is TGTGCCAGCAGCCGACGGACTAGCGGACAAGAGACCCAGTACTTC.

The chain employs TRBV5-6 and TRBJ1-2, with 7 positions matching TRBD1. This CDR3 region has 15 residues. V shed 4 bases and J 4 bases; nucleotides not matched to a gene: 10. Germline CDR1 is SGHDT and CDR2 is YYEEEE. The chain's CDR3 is CASSQRQGVGYGYTF. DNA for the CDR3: TGTGCCAGCAGCCAAAGACAGGGAGTCGGCTATGGCTACACCTTC.

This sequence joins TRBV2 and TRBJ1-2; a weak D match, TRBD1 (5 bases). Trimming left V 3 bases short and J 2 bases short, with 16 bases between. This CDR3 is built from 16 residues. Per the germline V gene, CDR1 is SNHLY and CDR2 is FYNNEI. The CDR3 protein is CASSETQGLGNYGYTF. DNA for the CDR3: TGTGCCAGCAGTGAGACCCAGGGCCTGGGGAACTATGGCTACACCTTC.

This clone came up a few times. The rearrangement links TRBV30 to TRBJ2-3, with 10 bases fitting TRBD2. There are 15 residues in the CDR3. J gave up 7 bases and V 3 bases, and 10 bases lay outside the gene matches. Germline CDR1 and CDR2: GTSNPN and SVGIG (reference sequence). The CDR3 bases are TGTGCCTGGAGCGGAACTAGCGGGAATAGGTATACGCAGTATTTT. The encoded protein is CAWSGTSGNRYTQYF. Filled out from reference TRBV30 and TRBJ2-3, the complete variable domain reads SQTIHQWPATLVQPVGSPLSLECTVEGTSNPNLYWYRQAAGRGLQLLFYSVGIGQISSEVPQNLSASRPQDRQFILSSKKLLLSDSGFYLCAWSGTSGNRYTQYFGPGTRLTVL.

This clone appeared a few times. CDR3 sequence reads: CASSPTGGVFGSYNSPLHF. The CDR3 nucleotides are TGTGCCAGTAGCCCGACAGGGGGCGTATTTGGCTCCTATAATTCACCCCTCCACTTT. V usage is TRBV19 and J usage is TRBJ1-6; 10 bases agree with TRBD1. The CDR3 consists of 19 residues. After removal of 6 bases from V and 0 bases from J, the junction contained 11 bases not matched to a gene. Germline V gene lookup returns CDR1 LNHDA and CDR2 SQIVND (reference sequence).

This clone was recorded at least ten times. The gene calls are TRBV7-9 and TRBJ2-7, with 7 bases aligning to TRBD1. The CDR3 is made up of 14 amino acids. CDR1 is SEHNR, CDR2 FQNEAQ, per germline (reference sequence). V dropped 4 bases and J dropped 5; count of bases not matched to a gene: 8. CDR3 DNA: TGTGCCAGCAGCTACCGGGACAGTCGGGACGAGCAGTACTTC. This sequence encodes CASSYRDSRDEQYF.

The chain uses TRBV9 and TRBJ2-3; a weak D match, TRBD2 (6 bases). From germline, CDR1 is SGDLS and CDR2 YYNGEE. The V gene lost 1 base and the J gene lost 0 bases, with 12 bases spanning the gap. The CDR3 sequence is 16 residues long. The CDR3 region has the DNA TGTGCCAGCAGCGTACGAGGGAGGTCTAGCACAGATACGCAGTATTTT. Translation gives CASSVRGRSSTDTQYF.

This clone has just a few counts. The CDR3 loop is CASSTTGGEDTQYF. The CDR3 DNA is TGTGCCAGCAGCACGACAGGGGGTGAGGATACGCAGTATTTT. The chain employs TRBV7-3 and TRBJ2-3, with 9 positions matching TRBD1. CDR3 length: 14 residues. In germline, CDR1 is SGHTA, CDR2 FQGTGA. The ends lost 5 bases at V and 6 bases at J; junction bases unmatched: 6.

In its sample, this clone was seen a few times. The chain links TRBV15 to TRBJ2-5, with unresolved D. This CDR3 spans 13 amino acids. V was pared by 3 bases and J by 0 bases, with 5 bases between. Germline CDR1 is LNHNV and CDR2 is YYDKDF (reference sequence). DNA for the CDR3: TGTGCCACCAGCAGGGGCTACCAAGAGACCCAGTACTTC. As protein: CATSRGYQETQYF.

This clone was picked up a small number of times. The CDR3 region has the DNA TGTGCCAGCAGTTATGACAGGCGGAACACCGGGGAGCTGTTTTTT. This translates into CASSYDRRNTGELFF. The chain employs TRBV6-5 and TRBJ2-2, with TRBD1 as a possible D gene (6 bases). Per the germline V gene, CDR1 is MNHEY and CDR2 is SVGAGI. The CDR3 runs 15 residues. The V end lost 3 bases, the J end lost 1 base, and 9 bases lay between the germline ends.

The chain's CDR3 is CASSEARDSPYEQYF. The CDR3 DNA reads TGTGCCAGCAGTGAAGCCCGGGACAGCCCCTACGAGCAGTACTTC. The chain combines TRBV6-1 with TRBJ2-7, with 7 bases that match TRBD1. Germline loops: CDR1 MNHNS, CDR2 SASEGT. Trimming cost V 0 bases and J 2 bases; bases outside gene matches: 4. CDR3 size: 15 residues.

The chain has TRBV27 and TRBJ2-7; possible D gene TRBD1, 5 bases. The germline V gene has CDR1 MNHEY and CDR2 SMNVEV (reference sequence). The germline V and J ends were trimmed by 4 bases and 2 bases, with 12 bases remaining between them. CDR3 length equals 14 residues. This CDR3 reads CASSYSVGPYEQYF. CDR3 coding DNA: TGTGCCAGCAGTTACTCGGTGGGGCCCTACGAGCAGTACTTC.

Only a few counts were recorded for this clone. CDR3 bases: TGCGCCAGCAGCCGAGGACTAGCGGGAGGAGTAGGGGAGCTGTTTTTT. Its protein product is CASSRGLAGGVGELFF. This rearrangement joins TRBV5-1 to TRBJ2-2; 14 nucleotides match TRBD2. The CDR3 consists of 16 residues. The V segment lost 4 bases and the J segment 8 bases; nucleotides outside the gene matches: 7. Germline CDR1 and CDR2: SGHRS and YFSETQ.

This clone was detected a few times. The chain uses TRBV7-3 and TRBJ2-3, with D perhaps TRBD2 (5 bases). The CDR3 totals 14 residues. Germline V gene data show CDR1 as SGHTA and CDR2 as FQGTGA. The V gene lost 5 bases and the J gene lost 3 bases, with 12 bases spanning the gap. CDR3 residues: CASSPEPGTDTQYF. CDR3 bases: TGTGCCAGCAGCCCCGAGCCGGGGACAGATACGCAGTATTTT.

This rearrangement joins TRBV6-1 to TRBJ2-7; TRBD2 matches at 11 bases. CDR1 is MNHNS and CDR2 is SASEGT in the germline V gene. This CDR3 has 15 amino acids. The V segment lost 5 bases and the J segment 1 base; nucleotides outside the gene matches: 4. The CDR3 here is CASSPGTSGSYEQYF. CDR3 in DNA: TGTGCCAGCAGTCCCGGGACTAGCGGTTCCTACGAGCAGTACTTC.

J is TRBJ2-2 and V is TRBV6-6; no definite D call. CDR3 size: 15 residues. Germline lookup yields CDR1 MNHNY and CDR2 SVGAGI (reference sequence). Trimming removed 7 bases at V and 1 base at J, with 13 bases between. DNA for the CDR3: TGTGCCAGCATCGCCGGGTTAAAGAACACCGGGGAGCTGTTTTTT. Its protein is CASIAGLKNTGELFF.

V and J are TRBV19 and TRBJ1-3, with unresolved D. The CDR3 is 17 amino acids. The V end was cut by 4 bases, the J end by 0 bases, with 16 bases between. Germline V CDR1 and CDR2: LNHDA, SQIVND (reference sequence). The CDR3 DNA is TGTGCCAGTAGTAGTCCGGGGTCCCCAGTCTCTGGAAACACCATATATTTT. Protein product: CASSSPGSPVSGNTIYF.

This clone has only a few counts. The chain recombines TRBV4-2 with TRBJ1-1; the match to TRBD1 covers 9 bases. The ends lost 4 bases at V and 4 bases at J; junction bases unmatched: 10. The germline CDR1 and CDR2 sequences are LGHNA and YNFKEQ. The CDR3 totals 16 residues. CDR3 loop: CASSPDRGRGGTEAFF. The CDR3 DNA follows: TGTGCCAGCAGCCCGGACAGGGGCAGAGGGGGCACTGAAGCTTTCTTT.

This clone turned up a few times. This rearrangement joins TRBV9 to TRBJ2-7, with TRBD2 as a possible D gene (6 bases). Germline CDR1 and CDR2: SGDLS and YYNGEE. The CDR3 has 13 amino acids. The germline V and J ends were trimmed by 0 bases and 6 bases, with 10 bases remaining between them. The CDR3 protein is CASSVGRGGEQYF. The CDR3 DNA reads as TGTGCCAGCAGCGTAGGTAGGGGAGGCGAGCAGTACTTC.

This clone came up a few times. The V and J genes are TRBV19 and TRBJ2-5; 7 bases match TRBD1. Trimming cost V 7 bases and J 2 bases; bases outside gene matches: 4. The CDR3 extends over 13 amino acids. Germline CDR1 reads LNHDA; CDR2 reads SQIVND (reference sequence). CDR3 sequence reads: CASTAGGQETQYF. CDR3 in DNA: TGTGCCAGTACGGCAGGGGGTCAAGAGACCCAGTACTTC.

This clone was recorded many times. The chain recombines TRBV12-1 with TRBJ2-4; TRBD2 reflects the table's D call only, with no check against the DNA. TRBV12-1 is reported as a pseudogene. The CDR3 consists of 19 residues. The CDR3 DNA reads TGTGCCAGCAGCTTCAGGACTAGCGGGAATGGGGTAGCCAAAAACATTCAGTACTTC. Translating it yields CASSFRTSGNGVAKNIQYF.